The 27 T cell receptor beta chains reported below all come from one sample, sequenced in a study of cytomegalovirus exposure and HLA in healthy donors. The PCR employed 60 Vbeta primers together with 13 Jbeta primers. Profiling relied on immunoSEQ multiplex PCR, and the TCRdb table lists in-frame clones only, not all of them. The sample comprises 55,000 to 75,000 clones, approximately 72% of which are singletons, and just under 7.5% rests with the top ten. Source material: PBMCs. These receptor sequences come from a woman in her twenties or thirties in good health and CMV-seropositive.

The chain has TRBV4-2 and TRBJ1-2; maybe TRBD1 (5 bases). With 0 bases removed from V and 7 bases from J, the gap between germline ends came to 12 bases. This CDR3 contains 14 residues. Germline loops: CDR1 LGHNA, CDR2 YNFKEQ. This chain's CDR3 is CASSQDQGLGGYTF. CDR3 bases: TGTGCCAGCAGCCAAGATCAGGGTCTCGGTGGCTACACCTTC.

This clone was counted a few times. The chain is built from TRBV9 and TRBJ1-2; unclear D gene. Germline values: CDR1 SGDLS, CDR2 YYNGEE. This CDR3 spans 13 amino acids. Trimming cost V 0 bases and J 5 bases, with 8 bases left between them. CDR3: CASSVAMSYGYTF. The CDR3 DNA sequence: TGTGCCAGCAGCGTAGCTATGTCATATGGCTACACCTTC.

The CDR3 DNA sequence: TGTGCCAGCAGCCAAGCTAGGGGGGGGACCCAGTACTTC. It is translated as CASSQARGGTQYF. The chain recombines TRBV14 with TRBJ2-5; tentative D call: TRBD2 (7 bases). The CDR3 runs to 13 residues. Germline V gene data show CDR1 as SGHDN and CDR2 as FVKESK. V lost 1 base, J lost 7 bases, and 10 bases lay in between. The variable domain in full, with the rest retrieved from reference TRBV14 and TRBJ2-5, is EAGVTQFPSHSVIEKGQTVTLRCDPISGHDNLYWYRRVMGKEIKFLLHFVKESKQDESGMPNNRFLAERTGGTYSTLKVQPAELEDSGVYFCASSQARGGTQYFGPGTRLLVL.

V and J are TRBV7-2 and TRBJ1-2; D uncertain. Deletions cut 5 bases from V and 4 bases from J, with 23 bases between. The CDR3 runs 17 residues. Germline lookup yields CDR1 SGHTA and CDR2 FQGNSA. The CDR3 is CASSPRESLFGPYGYTF. CDR3 bases: TGTGCCAGCAGCCCCCGGGAGTCTCTGTTCGGGCCCTATGGCTACACCTTC.

V is TRBV7-9 and J is TRBJ1-5, with 7 bases matching TRBD1. The CDR3 consists of 15 residues. The germline gives CDR1 SEHNR, CDR2 FQNEAQ (reference sequence). Unmatched junction bases numbered 5, after V lost 0 bases and J lost 6 bases. CDR3 sequence: CASSLAGTEGQPQHF. CDR3 DNA sequence: TGTGCCAGCAGCTTAGCCGGGACAGAGGGTCAGCCCCAGCATTTT.

Notes on this clone: A read error may produce the germline difference seen at one junction end. The genes are TRBV27 and TRBJ2-7; the D gene is possibly TRBD1 (6 bases). Germline V lookup: CDR1 MNHEY, CDR2 SMNVEV (reference sequence). CDR3 size: 17 residues. DNA for the CDR3: TGTACCAGCAGACGTCCTCTACAGGGAACGAGCTCCTACGAGCAGTACTTC. Protein product: CTSRRPLQGTSSYEQYF.

This clone occurred a few times. The CDR3 is CASSSTGPGELFF. CDR3 nucleotides: TGTGCCAGCAGCTCGACAGGGCCCGGGGAGCTGTTTTTT. The V gene is TRBV5-4, the J gene TRBJ2-2; 7 bases are a match to TRBD1. V lost 3 bases and J lost 6; bases outside the gene matches: 2. Germline V gene lookup returns CDR1 SGHNT and CDR2 YYREEE (reference sequence). The CDR3 has 13 residues.

The chain uses TRBV9 and TRBJ1-2; D possibly corresponds to TRBD1 (5 bases). V dropped 3 bases and J dropped 3 bases, with 9 bases sitting between them. This CDR3 has 13 residues. In germline, CDR1 is SGDLS, CDR2 YYNGEE. The CDR3 coding sequence is TGTGCCAGCAGCGCCCTGACAGACTATGGCTACACCTTC. This gives the protein CASSALTDYGYTF.

This chain links TRBV28 with TRBJ2-1; 10 bases are shared with TRBD2. The CDR3 is made up of 16 amino acids. Germline V CDR1 and CDR2: MDHEN, SYDVKM. V lost 2 bases and J lost 6; bases outside the gene matches: 7. The CDR3 DNA reads as TGTGCCAGCAGTTTAGTCAAGCTAGCGGGAGTCAATGAGCAGTTCTTC. It specifies CASSLVKLAGVNEQFF.

This clone was picked up one time. The gene calls are TRBV28 and TRBJ1-2; 12 bases are shared with TRBD1. The J segment lost 7 bases and the V segment lost 6 bases, leaving 12 bases of the junction unmatched. Germline CDR1 and CDR2: MDHEN and SYDVKM. The CDR3 is made up of 16 amino acids. CDR3 protein: CASSLVPGQGAVGYTF. As DNA, the CDR3 is TGTGCCAGCAGCTTGGTCCCGGGACAGGGGGCAGTTGGCTACACCTTC.

Details on this clone: The sample contains more than one DNA sequence encoding this CDR3. The V gene is TRBV4-3, the J gene TRBJ2-7; D not certain. V lost 0 bases, J lost 3 bases, and 6 bases lay in between. Germline V gives CDR1 LGHNA, CDR2 YSLEER. The CDR3 contains 13 residues. CDR3 protein: CASSQDRGYEQYF. CDR3 DNA: TGCGCCAGCAGCCAAGATAGAGGCTACGAGCAGTACTTC.

CDR3 protein: CASSLGRGNGYTF. The DNA of the CDR3 is TGTGCCAGCAGTTTGGGCAGGGGGAATGGCTACACCTTC. This chain uses TRBV27 with TRBJ1-2, with TRBD1 matching over 7 bases. Germline CDR1 reads MNHEY; CDR2 reads SMNVEV (reference sequence). The CDR3 is 13 amino acids. The junction had 4 bases not matched to a gene; V was cut back by 3 bases and J by 6 bases.

This clone was seen more than once but under ten times. V is TRBV5-6 and J is TRBJ1-2; D remains ambiguous. Trimming stripped 0 bases from V and 0 bases from J, with 9 bases between. The CDR3 totals 15 residues. Germline-derived CDR1 and CDR2 are SGHDT and YYEEEE. The DNA of the CDR3 is TGTGCCAGCAGCTTGGACTCGGCGGCTAACTATGGCTACACCTTC. It translates to CASSLDSAANYGYTF.

The V call is TRBV6-5, the J call TRBJ2-2; possible D gene TRBD2, 5 bases. Trimming removed 0 bases at V and 0 bases at J, with 8 bases between. Germline-derived CDR1 and CDR2 are MNHEY and SVGAGI. The CDR3 spans 16 residues. CDR3 coding DNA: TGTGCCAGCAGTTACTCGAGCGGACCGAACACCGGGGAGCTGTTTTTT. This sequence encodes CASSYSSGPNTGELFF.

This clone was seen a single time. The CDR3 nucleotides are TGTGTCCGTACCCCCGGCGGGGGTCAGGAGGGGGAGACCCAGTACTTC. Its translation: CVRTPGGGQEGETQYF. This rearrangement joins TRBV19 to TRBJ2-5; TRBD2 matches 7 bases. The germline V gene encodes CDR1 LNHDA and CDR2 SQIVND (reference sequence). The CDR3 runs 16 residues.

The chain is built from TRBV27 and TRBJ2-2, with D perhaps matching TRBD1 (5 bases). V was shortened by 6 bases and J by 3 bases, with 23 bases between the two germline ends. The germline gives CDR1 MNHEY, CDR2 SMNVEV (reference sequence). This CDR3 contains 18 residues. The CDR3 loop reads CASRSLGPGSGDTGELFF. The CDR3 nucleotides are TGTGCCAGCAGGAGCCTGGGGCCGGGCTCCGGCGACACCGGGGAGCTGTTTTTT.

The count of this clone is one. The V and J genes are TRBV7-9 and TRBJ1-2; D gene ambiguous. The germline gives CDR1 SEHNR, CDR2 FQNEAQ (reference sequence). Deletions cut 4 bases from V and 8 bases from J, with 17 bases between. The CDR3 runs to 14 residues. The CDR3 DNA follows: TGTGCCAGCAGCTCGCCCCCGGAGTTCCCAGGCTACACCTTC. Protein product: CASSSPPEFPGYTF. Together with reference TRBV7-9 and TRBJ1-2, the CDR3 gives the full variable domain: DTGVSQNPRHKITKRGQNVTFRCDPISEHNRLYWYRQTLGQGPEFLTYFQNEAQLEKSRLLSDRFSAERPKGSFSTLEIQRTEQGDSAMYLCASSSPPEFPGYTFGSGTRLTVV.

This rearrangement joins TRBV5-4 to TRBJ1-4; perhaps TRBD1 as D (5 bases). Germline values: CDR1 SGHNT, CDR2 YYREEE (reference sequence). CDR3 length equals 16 residues. The V end was cut by 4 bases, the J end by 8 bases, with 21 bases between. The CDR3 DNA sequence: TGTGCCAGCAGCCCCGGGCAGGGAGGTTTAGGGGAAAAACTGTTTTTT. Encoded protein: CASSPGQGGLGEKLFF.

V and J are TRBV5-1 and TRBJ2-1, with a tentative D call TRBD1 (6 bases). The V gene lost 4 bases and the J gene lost 4 bases, with 21 bases spanning the gap. The CDR3 has 17 residues. In germline, CDR1 is SGHRS, CDR2 YFSETQ. The CDR3 is CASSPRIDRTLYNEQFF. The DNA for the CDR3 is TGCGCCAGCAGCCCCCGCATAGACAGGACTCTATACAATGAGCAGTTCTTC.

This clone was detected once. This chain connects TRBV5-1 to TRBJ2-7; maybe TRBD2 (6 bases). V dropped 1 base and J dropped 2 bases, with 7 bases sitting between them. The CDR3 extends over 13 amino acids. The germline V gene has CDR1 SGHRS and CDR2 YFSETQ. CDR3: CASSLTSPYEQYF. Here the CDR3 DNA reads TGCGCCAGCAGCTTGACTAGCCCCTACGAGCAGTACTTC.

In its sample, this clone was seen once. V and J are TRBV25-1 and TRBJ2-7, with TRBD2 identical over 11 bases. With 6 bases clipped from V and 5 bases from J, the junction kept 3 bases outside the gene matches. Germline CDR1 is MGHDK and CDR2 is SYGVNS. The CDR3 loop spans 13 amino acids. The CDR3 DNA follows: TGTGCCAGCAGCCTAGCGGGAGGCCACGAGCAGTACTTC. It is translated as CASSLAGGHEQYF.

The V and J genes are TRBV5-1 and TRBJ2-2; TRBD2 might be the D (5 bases). V was shortened by 7 bases and J by 0 bases, with 16 bases between the two germline ends. The CDR3 spans 16 residues. Per the germline V gene, CDR1 is SGHRS and CDR2 is YFSETQ. CDR3: CASSFIALTNTGELFF. The CDR3, as DNA: TGCGCCAGCTCCTTTATAGCGCTCACGAACACCGGGGAGCTGTTTTTT.

This clone has only one observation. The V and J genes are TRBV7-8 and TRBJ2-1; D may be TRBD2 (6 bases). The CDR3 loop spans 17 amino acids. Germline CDR1 reads SGHVS; CDR2 reads FQNEAQ. The V end lost 1 base, the J end lost 1 base, and 14 bases lay between the germline ends. The CDR3 DNA reads as TGTGCCAGCAGCTTAGGGGCGGGAATAGAATCCTACAATGAGCAGTTCTTC. This encodes CASSLGAGIESYNEQFF.

This clone was counted a few times. This sequence joins TRBV19 and TRBJ1-1; tentative D call: TRBD1 (6 bases). The V end was cut by 7 bases, the J end by 4 bases, with 22 bases between. CDR1 and CDR2 from the germline V gene are LNHDA and SQIVND (reference sequence). This CDR3 is 16 amino acids long. CDR3 in amino acids: CASKSAGGLGGTEAFF. DNA for the CDR3: TGTGCCAGTAAGAGTGCGGGGGGGCTAGGGGGCACTGAAGCTTTCTTT.

The table lists this clone with a few counts. CDR3 in DNA: TGCGCCAGCAGCCCGTCCCGACTAGCGGGAGGGCCGAGCTCCTACAATGAGCAGTTCTTC. Translation gives CASSPSRLAGGPSSYNEQFF. This sequence joins TRBV4-1 and TRBJ2-1; TRBD2 matches at 14 bases. Germline CDR1 is MGHRA and CDR2 is YSYEKL. Trimming at V came to 4 bases and at J to 0 bases, leaving 11 bases not matched to a gene. The CDR3 is 20 residues long.

The chain carries TRBV2 and TRBJ1-1; D gene uncertain. Germline V CDR1 and CDR2: SNHLY, FYNNEI. The CDR3 covers 14 residues. Trimming stripped 1 base from V and 1 base from J, with 7 bases between. CDR3 sequence (DNA): TGTGCCAGCAGTGAAGGAACCAGGAACACTGAAGCTTTCTTT. This codes for CASSEGTRNTEAFF. The full variable domain, rest sourced from reference TRBV2 and TRBJ1-1, is EPEVTQTPSHQVTQMGQEVILRCVPISNHLYFYWYRQILGQKVEFLVSFYNNEISEKSEIFDDQFSVERPDGSNFTLKIRSTKLEDSAMYFCASSEGTRNTEAFFGQGTRLTVV.

This clone was seen only a few times. The V and J genes are TRBV5-8 and TRBJ1-5, with a tentative D call TRBD1 (5 bases). Germline CDR1 is SGHTS and CDR2 is YDEGEE. This CDR3 region has 13 residues. V was shortened by 2 bases and J by 2 bases, with 5 bases between the two germline ends. CDR3 sequence (DNA): TGTGCCAGCAGCTTACAGGGCAATCAGCCCCAGCATTTT. It codes for CASSLQGNQPQHF.